A selection of T cell receptor beta chains follows, all from one sample in a study of cytomegalovirus exposure and HLA in healthy donors. The table came from immunoSEQ multiplex PCR; TCRdb's copy has only in-frame clones and leaves some out. The data contain about 160,000 clones, approximately 72% of them singletons. The sample taken for sequencing was PBMCs. Every receptor here comes from a man aged 35-49 years in good health and CMV-seropositive. Each CDR3 is given with its conserved first and last residue. The D gene is left open where the match is weak. Clone size is shown for a subset of rows, as once, few, many or a class of expanded clone.

clone size	D gene	V gene	J gene	CDR3 DNA	CDR3 protein
NA	NA	TRBV29-1	TRBJ1-2	TGCAGCGTTGAAGAGAGGCGGCTCTATGGCTACACCTTC	CSVEERRLYGYTF
NA	TRBD1	TRBV5-4	TRBJ2-7	TGTGCCAGCAGCTTGGACAGGGGCGAGCAGTACTTC	CASSLDRGEQYF
few	TRBD1	TRBV7-2	TRBJ1-6	TGTGCCAGCAGCTTGACAGGGGGCGCCGGGATTTCACCCCTCCACTTT	CASSLTGGAGISPLHF
NA	TRBD1	TRBV19	TRBJ1-1	TGTGCCAGTAGCCCGTCCGGGACAGGGAATTGGGGAACTGAAGCTTTCTTT	CASSPSGTGNWGTEAFF
NA	TRBD2	TRBV7-2	TRBJ2-7	TGTGCCAGCAGCAGACTAGCGGGGGCCCAGGGTTACGAGCAGTACTTC	CASSRLAGAQGYEQYF
NA	TRBD1	TRBV18	TRBJ2-1	TGTGCCAGCTCTCCGGGACAGGCTACCTACAATGAGCAGTTCTTC	CASSPGQATYNEQFF
NA	NA	TRBV7-2	TRBJ1-3	TGTGCCAGCAGTCGTTCACATGCCTCTGGAAACACCATATATTTT	CASSRSHASGNTIYF
NA	TRBD1	TRBV6-5	TRBJ1-2	TGTGCCAGCACCGCTGACAGGGGACGCTATGGCTACACCTTC	CASTADRGRYGYTF
NA	TRBD1	TRBV9	TRBJ2-1	TGTGCCAGCAGCGGCCGGGACAGGTTTATCAATGAGCAGTTCTTC	CASSGRDRFINEQFF
NA	NA	TRBV5-4	TRBJ1-2	TGTGCCAGCAGCTTGGGGGGCCTAGGGGGCTACACCTTC	CASSLGGLGGYTF
few	TRBD1	TRBV4-3	TRBJ1-4	TGCGCCAGCAGACGCTGGGACAGGGCGGTATCCGGTAATGAAAAACTGTTTTTT	CASRRWDRAVSGNEKLFF
NA	NA	TRBV25-1	TRBJ2-4	TGTGCCAGCAGTGAAGGACTGGGTGGCATTCAGTACTTC	CASSEGLGGIQYF
NA	TRBD1	TRBV4-1	TRBJ1-5	TGCGCCAGCAGCCAAGGGCAGGGGGCCGGCCTTCAGCCCCAGCATTTT	CASSQGQGAGLQPQHF
few	TRBD1	TRBV27	TRBJ1-6	TGTGCCAGCAGGACAGGGGCTTCACCCCTCCACTTT	CASRTGASPLHF
NA	TRBD1	TRBV9	TRBJ2-3	TGTGCCAGCAGCGCCGAAAACAGGGGAGGCACAGATACGCAGTATTTT	CASSAENRGGTDTQYF
once	TRBD2	TRBV19	TRBJ2-3	TGTGCCAGTAGTTCGAGCGGGGGGGCGGATACGCAGTATTTT	CASSSSGGADTQYF
NA	TRBD1	TRBV6-1	TRBJ2-2	TGTGCCAGCAGCGACAGGGGGAGCGGGGAGCTGTTTTTT	CASSDRGSGELFF
NA	NA	TRBV5-5	TRBJ1-4	TGTGCCAGCAGTTCTTGGACAGCAACTAATGAAAAACTGTTTTTT	CASSSWTATNEKLFF
NA	TRBD1	TRBV2	TRBJ2-3	TGTGCCAGCAGTTCGGACAGGAGCACAGATACGCAGTATTTT	CASSSDRSTDTQYF
NA	NA	TRBV13	TRBJ1-2	TGTGCCAGCAGTTATAATCCCCCCGGGGGTTCTTCGGGTGGCTACACCTTC	CASSYNPPGGSSGGYTF
NA	TRBD1	TRBV4-1	TRBJ2-1	TGCGCCAGCAGCCAGGCAGGGGGTAAGGGGTACAATGAGCAGTTCTTC	CASSQAGGKGYNEQFF
NA	NA	TRBV27	TRBJ1-1	TGTGCCAGCAGTAACCTCGGGGGTCCCATAGGCCTGAACACTGAAGCTTTCTTT	CASSNLGGPIGLNTEAFF
NA	NA	TRBV7-3	TRBJ2-7	TGTGCCAGCAGCCTCGACAGGAGCTACGAGCAGTACTTC	CASSLDRSYEQYF
once	NA	TRBV14	TRBJ1-6	TGTGCCAGCAGCCAAGGACACGTAAGGAATTCACCCCTCCACTTT	CASSQGHVRNSPLHF
NA	NA	TRBV30	TRBJ2-7	TGTGCCTGTACCCTGGGGCGGGAGCAGTACTTC	CACTLGREQYF
NA	NA	TRBV2	TRBJ2-7	TGTGCCAGCAGGAATAGGGGGACCTACGAGCAGTACTTC	CASRNRGTYEQYF
few	NA	TRBV6-5	TRBJ2-7	TGTGCCAGCCGCACCTGGGGTAGCGGAGGAGGCGAGCAGTACTTC	CASRTWGSGGGEQYF
NA	NA	TRBV25-1	TRBJ2-6	TGTGCCAGCAGTAGTTATCCTAAGTCTGGGGCCAACGTCCTGACTTTC	CASSSYPKSGANVLTF